Shown below are 15 T cell receptor beta chains from a single sample sequenced in a study of human CD8 memory T cell subsets. The authors made TCR beta libraries using UMI-labeled 5' RACE. TCRdb reprocessed the 5' RACE reads, with one entry per CDR3 protein and no DNA. This table holds about 6,500 distinct CDR3 sequences. TPEX cells were early memory CD8+ T cells (CCR7+ PD-1+ TIGIT+) that had exhausted-like traits. The sample taken for sequencing was CD8+ T cells from PBMCs. The origin of the receptors is a human donor in good health.

CDR3 loop: CATSDLGNEQFF. The chain uses TRBV24-1 and TRBJ2-1. The CDR3 consists of 12 residues. Per germline, CDR1 KGHDR and CDR2 SFDVKD.

The chain is built from TRBV7-9 and TRBJ2-1; TCRdb's D call, TRBD1, is unchecked because there is no DNA. CDR1 and CDR2 from the germline V gene are SEHNR and FQNEAQ (reference sequence). This CDR3 spans 15 amino acids. The CDR3: CASSFFVGMGDEQFF.

This chain uses TRBV28 with TRBJ2-3; TCRdb gives TRBD2 as the D gene, but with no DNA this cannot be confirmed. This CDR3 is 16 amino acids long. Germline CDR1 is MDHEN and CDR2 is SYDVKM. The CDR3: CASSPYPLAGEDTQYF.

This clonotype is labeled medium-sized based on frequency. This chain connects TRBV11-2 to TRBJ2-3. The CDR3 spans 12 residues. Germline CDR1 is SGHAT and CDR2 is FQNNGV. The CDR3 here is CASSLLADTQYF.

J is TRBJ2-1 and V is TRBV5-4; TCRdb reports TRBD1, a call that lacks DNA to check it against. This CDR3 is 15 amino acids long. CDR1 and CDR2 from the germline V gene are SGHNT and YYREEE (reference sequence). CDR3 amino acids: CASKPTGGSYNEQFF.

In terms of frequency, this clonotype is medium-sized. The V call is TRBV12-3 or TRBV12-4, the J call TRBJ1-1; no DNA is available, so the TRBD1 call from TCRdb remains unchecked. The CDR3 extends over 13 amino acids. CDR3 sequence: CASLQGMNTEAFF.

The chain carries TRBV9 and TRBJ2-7. Germline CDR1 and CDR2: SGDLS and YYNGEE. The CDR3 contains 14 residues. The CDR3: CASSGHPSTYEQYF. The full variable domain, rest sourced from reference TRBV9 and TRBJ2-7, is DSGVTQTPKHLITATGQRVTLRCSPRSGDLSVYWYQQSLDQGLQFLIQYYNGEERAKGNILERFSAQQFPDLHSELNLSSLELGDSALYFCASSGHPSTYEQYFGPGTRLTVT.

The chain uses TRBV24-1 and TRBJ2-3; TCRdb reports TRBD2, a call that lacks DNA to check it against. The CDR3 covers 13 residues. Germline loops: CDR1 KGHDR, CDR2 SFDVKD. This chain's CDR3 is CATSDPPEDTQYF.

This clonotype is classed as medium-sized by frequency. The rearrangement links TRBV25-1 to TRBJ1-1. CDR1 and CDR2 (germline): MGHDK, SYGVNS. The CDR3 length is 13 residues. CDR3 protein: CATVTAMNTEAFF.

This rearrangement joins TRBV9 to TRBJ2-7; the TRBD1 assignment by TCRdb is unverifiable without DNA. The CDR3 sequence is 16 residues long. From germline, CDR1 is SGDLS and CDR2 YYNGEE. This CDR3 reads CASGGNPGQGTYEQYF.

This chain joins TRBV6-5 and TRBJ2-5; checking the TCRdb D call of TRBD2 is not possible without DNA. The CDR3 covers 15 residues. The germline V gene has CDR1 MNHEY and CDR2 SVGAGI. CDR3 sequence reads: CASTQAGPVQETQYF.

The chain has TRBV20-1 and TRBJ2-7; absent DNA, TCRdb's TRBD1 call cannot be checked. CDR1 is DFQATT, CDR2 SNEGSKA, per germline (reference sequence). CDR3 size: 14 residues. CDR3 in amino acids: CSASPGASSYEQYF.

According to its frequency, this clonotype is large. The rearrangement links TRBV4-2 to TRBJ2-3; TCRdb's D gene call, TRBD2, goes unchecked for lack of DNA. This CDR3 comprises 17 residues. Germline lookup yields CDR1 LGHNA and CDR2 YNFKEQ. Here the CDR3 reads CASSQEYSGNPADTQYF.

The V gene is TRBV20-1, the J gene TRBJ2-3; TCRdb outputs TRBD2, but without DNA this stays unchecked. The CDR3 loop spans 17 amino acids. The germline CDR1 and CDR2 sequences are DFQATT and SNEGSKA (reference sequence). The chain's CDR3 is CSARTVAVLVSTDTQYF.

The chain recombines TRBV5-6 with TRBJ2-7; absent DNA, TCRdb's TRBD1 call cannot be checked. Germline V lookup: CDR1 SGHDT, CDR2 YYEEEE. This CDR3 has 13 amino acids. This CDR3 reads CASTLTGNYEQYF. The full variable domain, completed using reference TRBV5-6 and TRBJ2-7, is DAGVTQSPTHLIKTRGQQVTLRCSPKSGHDTVSWYQQALGQGPQFIFQYYEEEERQRGNFPDRFSGHQFPNYSSELNVNALLLGDSALYLCASTLTGNYEQYFGPGTRLTVT.